This TCR beta chain is from a study of blood T cell repertoires in COVID-19 (dated by TCRdb to 2020 to 2022). For context, the study as a whole: The collaborator samples originated in the United States, Italy and Spain and spanned the acute and convalescent phases of COVID-19. The prospective study material was composed of cDNA or gDNA derived from T cells, B-cell-depleted T cells, or PBMCs. The dataset comprised deeply sampled blood TCRbeta repertoires from subjects exposed to, actively infected with, or recovered from COVID-19. The repertoires were released in a freely available public database meant as a resource for research on the immune response to SARS-CoV-2. Samples came from the ongoing ImmuneRACE study (first 160 participants) plus 1,254 subjects from 6 global collaborators. A de-identified subject ID, COVID-19 status, age in years and sex were almost always included in the sample metadata. Where available, HLA class I and class II types were taken from metadata supplied by the sample provider and were not determined by assay-based typing. What the authors observed across the whole study: Clinical and demographic metadata were provided uncurated, with the amount varying by source and participant.

Samples from volunteer blood donors who had recovered from COVID-19 were contributed by a second Seattle source. The collaborating institutions used their own protocols to collect whole blood in K2EDTA tubes. Collaborator samples were shipped for TCRbeta analysis as frozen whole blood, isolated PBMCs, or DNA extracted from either sample type. The immunoSEQ Assay, a bias-controlled multiplex PCR, was used to amplify TCRbeta CDR3 regions from genomic DNA. Concerning the study's data processing: The number of nucleated cells in each sample was estimated from the amplification of reference gene primers within the assay. To quantify the absolute abundance of each unique TCRbeta CDR3 rearrangement, sequence reads were collapsed and filtered. For each sample, productive Simpson clonality was calculated as the square root of Simpson's diversity index across productive rearrangements. TCRdb obtained this table from immuneACCESS and retained in-frame rearrangements with V and J assigned. These tables miss some clones; where compared with another copy, unresolved V genes account for less than half of the shortfall, and the remainder is unexplained. V and J calls and clone size are as listed in that table; D and trimming were resolved from the DNA. The table for this sample lists almost 250,000 clones; around nine tenths of them were counted only once. Clones ranked in the top ten supply about 1.6% of the sample.

From the germline V gene (reference sequence), CDR1 is LGHDT and CDR2 is YNNKEL. The CDR3, from cysteine to phenylalanine, totals 15 residues. Of the read, only the CDR3 DNA is kept; its 45 bases are in frame from base 1. V is reduced by 0 bases and J by 4 bases, leaving a spacing of 9 bases between them. About this clone itself: Its binding antigen is unknown. Base-call qualities are not available, and no considerably larger clone is one nucleotide away.

Sequencing was performed on peripheral blood. The receptor comes from a woman aged 60-70 years who had recovered from COVID-19. The rearrangement combines TRBV3-1 (or the pseudogene TRBV3-2) with TRBJ1-4, with an unclear D gene assignment. The DNA reads as follows: TGTGCCAGCAGCCAAGACAGGCGAATTAATGAAAAACTGTTTTTT. The translation is CASSQDRRINEKLFF.